This TCR beta chain came from a study of blood T cell repertoires in COVID-19. A Seattle source enrolled patients during active infection and followed them longitudinally. The germline V gene encodes CDR1 SGHDN and CDR2 FVKESK. Trimming took 3 bases from V and 8 from J, leaving 7 bases between them. The CDR3 length is 11 residues. Measured with immunoSEQ multiplex PCR; TCRdb has only the in-frame clones, and not every one. The sample contains over 250,000 clones, 65% to 90% of which appear only once. Material for sequencing was peripheral blood. The chain has TRBV14 and TRBJ1-2, with D unclear. The TCR comes from a woman in her 70s with COVID-19, enrolled during active disease. The CDR3 DNA sequence: TGTGCCAGCAGCCAGAACGAGGGCTACACCTTC. Protein product: CASSQNEGYTF.